At least ten counts were recorded for the clone carrying this T cell receptor (beta chain). Germline-derived CDR1 and CDR2 are SGHAT and FQNNGV. Deletions cut 8 bases from V and 2 bases from J, with 6 bases between. The CDR3 runs 11 residues. Regions amplified from RNA transcripts were the TCR beta CDR3 regions. TCR CDR3 regions were first amplified by RT-PCR with HTBI primers. TCRdb recomputed calls from the multiplex PCR reads with MiXCR, one row per CDR3 protein. The sample shows 550,000 to 700,000 distinct CDR3 sequences, roughly 50% of them seen only once. The data stem from a study of T cells in Graves' hyperthyroidism and ophthalmopathy.

This clonotype originated in an adult woman with Graves' disease, either hyperthyroidism or ophthalmopathy (not recorded which). The genes are TRBV11-2 and TRBJ1-2; D might be TRBD1 (5 bases). Sequencing input: peripheral blood or thyroid tissue (not recorded which). CDR3 region: CASGGNYGYTF. CDR3 DNA sequence: TGTGCCAGCGGGGGGAACTATGGCTACACCTTC.